This T cell receptor beta chain originates from a study of T cell responses to AZD1222 COVID-19 vaccine. CDR3 size: 15 residues. Trimming took 7 bases from V and 2 from J; bases not matched to a gene: 8. The germline CDR1 and CDR2 sequences are MNHEY and SVGAGI. Measured with immunoSEQ multiplex PCR; TCRdb has only the in-frame clones, and not every one. The table lists under 150,000 clones, roughly 90% of them singletons, with approximately 1.6% in the top ten. The V and J genes are TRBV6-5 and TRBJ2-7; 10 bases agree with TRBD2. Sequenced here: peripheral blood, sampled 28 days after the second AZD1222 dose. This receptor was obtained from an adult who received the AZD1222 COVID-19 vaccine. The CDR3 here is CASKRTSGDAYEQYF. The CDR3 coding sequence is TGTGCCAGCAAGCGGACTAGCGGAGACGCCTACGAGCAGTACTTC.